These T cell receptor beta chains were read from a single sample in a study of shared clonotypes between healthy human individuals. TCRdb's copy holds only in-frame clones and misses some; the assay was immunoSEQ multiplex PCR. The table has hundreds of thousands of clones, approximately 95% seen once. The sequencing sample was made of naive CD8+ T cells sorted from blood. These receptors were taken from a woman in her thirties in good health. CDR3s include the opening cysteine and the closing phenylalanine or tryptophan. The D gene is left open where the match is weak. The size of a clone is reported for some rows only, either as once, few or many, or as a class for expanded clones.

>.|TRBV7-9|.|TRBJ2-7
TGTGCCAGCAGCAAGGACGTAGCCTACGAGCAGTACTTC
CASSKDVAYEQYF
>TRBD2|TRBV11-3|.|TRBJ2-7
TGTGCCAGCAGCCCCGGACTAGGGAACTACGAGCAGTACTTC
CASSPGLGNYEQYF
>.|TRBV27|.|TRBJ2-7
TGTGCCAGCAGACCCGGGACCCAGTCCTACGAGCAGTACTTC
CASRPGTQSYEQYF
>TRBD2|TRBV5-5|.|TRBJ2-1
TGTGCCAGCACCGGGGGGACTAGCGGCGTGAATGAGCAGTTCTTC
CASTGGTSGVNEQFF
>TRBD1|TRBV9|.|TRBJ2-1
TGTGCCAGCGCCACGACAGGGGGCCCTCAGTTCTTC
CASATTGGPQFF
>.|TRBV9|.|TRBJ2-7
TGTGCCAGCAGTACGGACTCTTACGAGCAGTACTTC
CASSTDSYEQYF
>.|TRBV15|.|TRBJ1-5
TGTGCCACCAGCAGAGAACCGATCCTTATAGGGGATCAGCCCCAGCATTTT
CATSREPILIGDQPQHF
>TRBD2|TRBV25-1|.|TRBJ2-1
TGTGCCAGCAGTGTGGGGCGCGGGGGTTGGCGGGAGCAGTTCTTC
CASSVGRGGWREQFF
>TRBD2|TRBV11-2|.|TRBJ2-7
TGTGCCAGCAGCTCACTAGCGAGAGAGCAGTACTTC
CASSSLAREQYF
>TRBD2|TRBV29-1|.|TRBJ2-3
TGCAGCGTTAGCGGGAGTAACACAGATACGCAGTATTTT
CSVSGSNTDTQYF
>TRBD2|TRBV9|.|TRBJ2-7
TGTGCCAGCAGTCCGACTAGCGGGTCGTTTGATGAGCAGTACTTC
CASSPTSGSFDEQYF
>.|TRBV2|.|TRBJ1-5
TGTGCCAGCAGCGCCGCGGGGGTTCAGCCCCAGCATTTT
CASSAAGVQPQHF
>.|TRBV27|.|TRBJ2-7
TGTGCCAGCAAGGTTAGTGGGTCCTACGAGCAGTACTTC
CASKVSGSYEQYF
>TRBD1|TRBV29-1|.|TRBJ2-2
TGCAGCGTTGCGGGACAGGGAAACACCGGGGAGCTGTTTTTT
CSVAGQGNTGELFF
>.|TRBV28|.|TRBJ1-5
TGTGCCAGCAGCTTATGGGCAACAAGGGGTAATCAGCCCCAGCATTTT
CASSLWATRGNQPQHF
>TRBD2|TRBV6-1|.|TRBJ2-7
TGTGCCAGCAGTGAAGCGCTTAGGGCCCGACTAGCGGGAGAGTACGAGCAGTACTTC
CASSEALRARLAGEYEQYF
>.|TRBV10-3|few|TRBJ1-5
TGTGCCATCAGTGAAATAGGTCAGCCCCAGCATTTT
CAISEIGQPQHF
>.|TRBV7-8|.|TRBJ1-1
TGTGCCAGCAGCTTATTGCGGGCTATGAACACTGAAGCTTTCTTT
CASSLLRAMNTEAFF
>TRBD2|TRBV29-1|once|TRBJ2-3
TGCAGCGTTGTGGGACTAGTGGCAGATACGCAGTATTTT
CSVVGLVADTQYF
>TRBD2|TRBV13|.|TRBJ2-3
TGTGCCAGCAGAGATTCGTACAGCGGGGGAATCCACACAGATACGCAGTATTTT
CASRDSYSGGIHTDTQYF
>.|TRBV6-1|once|TRBJ2-7
TGTGCCAGCAGTGTCCGACAGGCTAACTACGAGCAGTACTTC
CASSVRQANYEQYF
>.|TRBV7-9|once|TRBJ1-2
TGTGCCAGCAGCGAATATGGCTACACCTTC
CASSEYGYTF
>TRBD2|TRBV7-6|.|TRBJ2-7
TGTGCCAGCAGCTTAGGGGGTAGCGGGAGCTACGAGCAGTACTTC
CASSLGGSGSYEQYF
>.|TRBV19|.|TRBJ2-7
TGTGCCAGTAGTACCACCGGGACCACATCCTACGAGCAGTACTTC
CASSTTGTTSYEQYF
>TRBD1|TRBV13|once|TRBJ2-7
TGTGCCAGCAGCTCCGGGACAGGGGTAGGCGAGCAGTACTTC
CASSSGTGVGEQYF
>TRBD1|TRBV28|.|TRBJ1-2
TGTGCCAGCAACGACAGGGTAGCGGATGGCTACACCTTC
CASNDRVADGYTF
>.|TRBV30|.|TRBJ2-2
TGTGCCTGGAGAGACCGGGTAACCGGGGAGCTGTTTTTT
CAWRDRVTGELFF
>TRBD2|TRBV7-2|.|TRBJ2-3
TGTGCCAGCAGCTTAGTTCTAGCGGGAGTGGATACGCAGTATTTT
CASSLVLAGVDTQYF
>TRBD2|TRBV29-1|.|TRBJ2-3
TGCAGCGTTGAAGGGAGGGAGGGAGATACGCAGTATTTT
CSVEGREGDTQYF
>.|TRBV16|.|TRBJ1-2
TGTGCCAGCAGCCACCTCGACCCAAGTGGCTACACCTTC
CASSHLDPSGYTF
>.|TRBV10-2|.|TRBJ2-2
TGCGCCAGCAGGATGGGACCGACTCTTAACACCGGGGAGCTGTTTTTT
CASRMGPTLNTGELFF
>TRBD1|TRBV5-6|few|TRBJ2-1
TGTGCCAGCAGCACCGGACAGGGAGGACACAATGAGCAGTTCTTC
CASSTGQGGHNEQFF
>TRBD1|TRBV7-9|.|TRBJ1-4
TGTGCCAGCAGAGCCGGGACAGGGAATGAAAAACTGTTTTTT
CASRAGTGNEKLFF
>.|TRBV6-5|.|TRBJ2-5
TGTGCCAGCAGTTCCCTGGGTCGACAGCAAGAGACCCAGTACTTC
CASSSLGRQQETQYF
>.|TRBV5-1|.|TRBJ2-1
TGCGCCAGCAGCTTGGAAGCCAGGACAGTCTCCTACAATGAGCAGTTCTTC
CASSLEARTVSYNEQFF
>.|TRBV28|.|TRBJ2-7
TGTGCCAGCAGTTTTTTTGACTCCTACGAGCAGTACTTC
CASSFFDSYEQYF
>.|TRBV18|.|TRBJ1-2
TGTGCCAGCTCGTCCGGGACACCGACCTCGACGGACTATGGCTACACCTTC
CASSSGTPTSTDYGYTF
>.|TRBV23-1|.|TRBJ2-1
TGCGCCAGCAGTCTTGGGGATGAGCAGTTCTTC
CASSLGDEQFF
>.|TRBV4-1|once|TRBJ2-2
TGCGCCAGCAGCCCACCCGCACTGGGGGCTATCCGGGAGCTGTTTTTT
CASSPPALGAIRELFF
>.|TRBV5-1|.|TRBJ2-7
TGCGCCAGCAGCTTGTACGGGGACTCCTACGAGCAGTACTTC
CASSLYGDSYEQYF
>.|TRBV28|.|TRBJ1-1
TGTGCCAGCATAAGAACCCCTACCCCTAGTGATACTTTCTTT
CASIRTPTPSDTFF
>.|TRBV28|.|TRBJ2-3
TGTGCCAGCAGACTCTTTGGATCAGGGGGAGGTCGAGCAGATACGCAGTATTTT
CASRLFGSGGGRADTQYF
>TRBD2|TRBV5-1|.|TRBJ2-7
TGCGCCAGCAGCTTGGTTGGACTAGAGGCCTACGAGCAGTACTTC
CASSLVGLEAYEQYF
>TRBD1|TRBV19|.|TRBJ2-5
TGTGCCAGTAGTACGGGACAGTTGGGGACCCAGTACTTC
CASSTGQLGTQYF
>TRBD1|TRBV15|.|TRBJ2-1
TGTGCCACCAGCAGAGATCCCCCTGGACAGGGTAGGAATGAGCAGTTCTTC
CATSRDPPGQGRNEQFF